This TCR beta chain derives from a study of cytomegalovirus exposure and HLA in healthy donors. Findings of the study overall: According to an earlier analysis, most TCR beta V segments yielded productive rearrangements about 87% or about 30% of the time. Sequencing had likely introduced a cluster of highly shared sequence variants as an artifact.

PCR involved 60 Vbeta and 13 Jbeta primers. Using immunoSEQ multiplex PCR, the repertoire was profiled, and TCRdb retains in-frame clones only, with some absent. The table includes hundreds of thousands of clones, 80% to 85% detected once. V was pared by 4 bases and J by 6 bases, with 6 bases of the junction left unmatched. Germline CDR1 and CDR2: SGDLS and YYNGEE. CDR3 size: 14 residues. This clone was seen once. Its antigen is not identified. The source material was PBMCs. The receptor was isolated from a boy younger than 10 in good health and CMV-seronegative. The chain has TRBV9 and TRBJ2-2; 7 nucleotides match TRBD1. The CDR3 region has the DNA TGTGCCAGCAGCCGACTGACAGGGTCCGGGGAGCTGTTTTTT. Encoded protein: CASSRLTGSGELFF.